The 12 T cell receptor beta chains reported below all come from one sample, sequenced in a study of cytomegalovirus exposure and HLA in healthy donors. Profiling relied on immunoSEQ multiplex PCR, and the TCRdb table lists in-frame clones only, not all of them. The sample shows about 110,000 clones, around 95% of them seen only once. The sample taken for sequencing was PBMCs. The receptors stem from a woman between 18 and 29 years old in good health and CMV-seronegative.

This chain joins TRBV7-9 and TRBJ1-2, with 10 positions matching TRBD1. Germline V lookup: CDR1 SEHNR, CDR2 FQNEAQ (reference sequence). V was pared by 5 bases and J by 8 bases, with 11 bases of the junction left unmatched. This CDR3 region has 15 residues. The CDR3 loop is CASSQSGQGIRGYTF. CDR3 nucleotides: TGTGCCAGCAGCCAATCGGGACAGGGGATTCGGGGCTACACCTTC.

The chain uses TRBV4-1 and TRBJ1-2; D remains ambiguous. Trimming cost V 1 base and J 4 bases, with 7 bases left between them. The CDR3 spans 13 residues. The germline V gene has CDR1 MGHRA and CDR2 YSYEKL. CDR3 sequence reads: CASSQGLPYGYTF. The DNA of the CDR3 is TGCGCCAGCAGCCAAGGACTCCCCTATGGCTACACCTTC.

The J gene is TRBJ2-7, the V gene TRBV25-1, with D perhaps matching TRBD2 (5 bases). The V gene lost 1 base and the J gene lost 5 bases, with 15 bases spanning the gap. The CDR3 extends over 15 amino acids. Germline CDR1 MGHDK, CDR2 SYGVNS. The CDR3 DNA reads as TGTGCCAGCAGTGAATGGAGCGGAAACTCTCACGAGCAGTACTTC. As protein: CASSEWSGNSHEQYF.

The chain couples TRBV28 to TRBJ2-7; 7 positions match TRBD2. V shed 5 bases, J shed 1 base, and the junction held 17 bases outside the gene matches. The CDR3 is 18 amino acids. Germline CDR1 is MDHEN and CDR2 is SYDVKM. Here the CDR3 DNA reads TGTGCCAGCAGTCCGCATATTACTAGCGTCGGTCCGTCCTACGAGCAGTACTTC. Translating gives CASSPHITSVGPSYEQYF.

The rearrangement joins TRBV9 to TRBJ2-2, with 7 bases matching TRBD1. The CDR3 is 16 residues long. The V segment lost 4 bases and the J segment 3 bases; nucleotides outside the gene matches: 9. The germline CDR1 and CDR2 sequences are SGDLS and YYNGEE. The CDR3 loop reads CASSYLTGRDTGELFF. The CDR3 nucleotides are TGTGCCAGCAGCTATCTGACAGGGCGAGACACCGGGGAGCTGTTTTTT.

The chain has TRBV6-5 and TRBJ1-1; the D gene is possibly TRBD1 (6 bases). This CDR3 comprises 14 residues. The germline V gene has CDR1 MNHEY and CDR2 SVGAGI. Trimming left V 0 bases short and J 4 bases short, with 9 bases between. CDR3 in DNA: TGTGCCAGCAGTTACTCGTTAGGGGGCACTGAAGCTTTCTTT. This sequence encodes CASSYSLGGTEAFF.

This clone was counted a single time. V is TRBV5-1 and J is TRBJ1-5, with a possible D match to TRBD1 (5 bases). V was shortened by 5 bases and J by 2 bases, with 14 bases between the two germline ends. Germline loops: CDR1 SGHRS, CDR2 YFSETQ. CDR3 size: 15 residues. The CDR3 is CASSSGGGGNQPQHF. CDR3 nucleotides: TGCGCCAGCAGTTCCGGGGGGGGAGGCAATCAGCCCCAGCATTTT.

The J gene is TRBJ2-7, the V gene TRBV9; 7 positions agree with TRBD2. CDR1 SGDLS and CDR2 YYNGEE come from the germline V gene. Germline trimming cut 0 bases from V and 2 bases from J; bases unmatched to any gene: 5. The CDR3 has 15 amino acids. CDR3 protein: CASSVGGRGAYEQYF. The CDR3 DNA is TGTGCCAGCAGCGTAGGGGGTCGGGGGGCCTACGAGCAGTACTTC.

This sequence joins TRBV2 and TRBJ1-2, with D tentatively TRBD1 (6 bases). V was trimmed by 6 bases and J by 7 bases, leaving 18 bases between them. Germline V gene lookup returns CDR1 SNHLY and CDR2 FYNNEI. CDR3 length: 14 amino acids. CDR3 loop: CASRPQGTRGGYTF. The CDR3 DNA follows: TGTGCCAGCAGGCCGCAGGGGACTAGAGGTGGCTACACCTTC.

The chain combines TRBV7-6 with TRBJ1-1; unclear D gene. CDR1 SGHVS and CDR2 FNYEAQ come from the germline V gene. Deletions cut 2 bases from V and 2 bases from J, with 12 bases between. The CDR3 runs 15 residues. The CDR3 region is CASSLYTEKNTEAFF. The CDR3, as DNA: TGTGCCAGCAGCTTATACACAGAAAAAAACACTGAAGCTTTCTTT.

This chain connects TRBV6-5 to TRBJ2-2; 9 nucleotides agree with TRBD2. V trimming: 3 bases; J trimming: 4 bases; junction bases outside the gene matches: 6. CDR3 length equals 16 residues. Germline values: CDR1 MNHEY, CDR2 SVGAGI. Here the CDR3 DNA reads TGTGCCAGCAGTTATAGGGGTAGCGGGGGCACCGGGGAGCTGTTTTTT. Protein product: CASSYRGSGGTGELFF.

V usage is TRBV19 and J usage is TRBJ2-7, with 14 bases fitting TRBD2. Germline V gene sequence: CDR1 LNHDA, CDR2 SQIVND (reference sequence). The J segment lost 2 bases and the V segment lost 6 bases, leaving 6 bases of the junction unmatched. The CDR3 runs to 16 residues. The CDR3 coding sequence is TGTGCCAGTAGCACGGGACTAGCGGGGGCCCCCTACGAGCAGTACTTC. Translated, it gives CASSTGLAGAPYEQYF.